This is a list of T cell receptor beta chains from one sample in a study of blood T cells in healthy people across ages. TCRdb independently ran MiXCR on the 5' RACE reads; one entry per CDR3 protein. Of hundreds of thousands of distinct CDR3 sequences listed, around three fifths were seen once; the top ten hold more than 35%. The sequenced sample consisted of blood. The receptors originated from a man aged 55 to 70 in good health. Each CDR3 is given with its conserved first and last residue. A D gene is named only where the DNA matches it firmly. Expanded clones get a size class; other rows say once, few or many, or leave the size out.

CASSGRGAPYEQYF	TGTGCCAGCAGCGGACGGGGGGCCCCCTACGAGCAGTACTTC	few	-	TRBV5-4	TRBJ2-7
CASGSGFLYGYTF	TGTGCCAGCGGATCGGGGTTTCTCTATGGCTACACCTTC	few	-	TRBV27	TRBJ1-2
CASSGTGANVLTF	TGTGCCAGCTCGGGCACTGGGGCCAACGTCCTGACTTTC	-	-	TRBV6-1	TRBJ2-6
CASSPGGRGDMQYF	TGTGCCAGCAGCCCCGGGGGGAGGGGAGATATGCAGTATTTT	-	TRBD2	TRBV12-3/TRBV12-4	TRBJ2-3
CSARMLAGHQETQYF	TGCAGTGCTAGAATGCTAGCGGGCCACCAAGAGACCCAGTACTTC	once	TRBD2	TRBV20-1	TRBJ2-5
CASSGGSGGALDEQFF	TGTGCCAGCAGCGGAGGTAGCGGGGGGGCCTTGGATGAGCAGTTCTTC	-	TRBD2	TRBV9	TRBJ2-1
CASTAGTGTFYEQYF	TGTGCCAGCACGGCCGGGACAGGGACCTTTTACGAGCAGTACTTC	once	TRBD1	TRBV7-8	TRBJ2-7
CSPSKVWRLAGLSSYNEQYF	TGCAGCCCATCTAAGGTTTGGAGGTTAGCGGGTTTAAGCTCCTACAATGAGCAGTACTTC	-	TRBD2	TRBV29-1	TRBJ2-7
CASSVAIDRPSYEQYF	TGTGCCAGCAGCGTAGCTATAGACCGTCCATCCTACGAGCAGTACTTC	-	-	TRBV9	TRBJ2-7
CATSRDPGEGETQYF	TGTGCCACCAGCAGAGATCCAGGGGAGGGAGAGACCCAGTACTTC	few	-	TRBV15	TRBJ2-5
CASSLGAARETQYF	TGTGCCAGCAGCTTAGGGGCAGCTCGGGAGACCCAGTACTTC	-	-	TRBV7-2	TRBJ2-5
CSARDQGARTDTQYF	TGCAGTGCTAGAGATCAGGGGGCCCGCACAGATACGCAGTATTTT	-	TRBD1	TRBV20-1	TRBJ2-3
CASSDWTAQETQYF	TGCGCCAGCAGCGACTGGACAGCCCAAGAGACCCAGTACTTC	few	-	TRBV5-1	TRBJ2-5
CSVGTEHVGYTF	TGCAGCGTAGGGACAGAACATGTTGGCTACACCTTC	few	TRBD1	TRBV29-1	TRBJ1-2
CASSDLLAGAPPFF	TGTGCCAGCAGTGACTTACTAGCGGGGGCGCCCCCGTTCTTC	-	TRBD2	TRBV2	TRBJ2-1
CASSHQGFVAGETQYF	TGTGCCAGCAGCCATCAGGGATTTGTAGCGGGAGAGACCCAGTACTTC	-	TRBD2	TRBV6-5	TRBJ2-5
CASIEVANTEAFF	TGTGCCAGCATTGAAGTCGCAAACACTGAAGCTTTCTTT	-	-	TRBV6-1	TRBJ1-1
CASSEPGRQGRNSPLHF	TGTGCCAGCAGTGAACCCGGCCGACAGGGGCGTAATTCACCCCTCCACTTT	few	TRBD1	TRBV25-1	TRBJ1-6
CATATGSTDTQYF	TGTGCCACCGCGACGGGGAGCACAGATACGCAGTATTTT	few	-	TRBV10-3	TRBJ2-3
CASGLPPFLTASSYNSPLHF	TGTGCTAGTGGTTTGCCACCTTTTTTGACGGCGAGCTCCTATAATTCACCCCTCCACTTT	once	-	TRBV12-5	TRBJ1-6
CASGLITNQFF	TGTGCCAGCGGTTTAATCACCAACCAGTTCTTC	-	-	TRBV12-3/TRBV12-4	TRBJ2-1
CASSPDRIPYEQYF	TGTGCCAGCAGTCCGGACAGGATCCCCTACGAGCAGTACTTC	-	TRBD1	TRBV6-5	TRBJ2-7
CANSPVGRETQYF	TGTGCCAACAGCCCCGTGGGACGGGAGACCCAGTACTTC	-	-	TRBV28	TRBJ2-5
CSVRGAYEQYF	TGCAGCGTCAGGGGAGCCTACGAGCAGTACTTC	many	-	TRBV29-1	TRBJ2-7
CASSLSWGQPQYF	TGTGCCAGCAGCCTCAGCTGGGGCCAGCCCCAGTACTTC	few	-	TRBV12-3/TRBV12-4	TRBJ2-5
CASRRTGFLQETQYF	TGTGCCAGCAGGAGGACAGGATTCCTTCAAGAGACCCAGTACTTC	few	TRBD1	TRBV6-5	TRBJ2-5
CASSTGGQADTQYF	TGTGCCAGCAGCACCGGGGGACAGGCAGATACGCAGTATTTT	few	TRBD1	TRBV9	TRBJ2-3
CASTRRQAYNSPLHF	TGTGCCAGCACCCGAAGACAGGCCTATAATTCACCCCTCCACTTT	few	-	TRBV6-1	TRBJ1-6
CSVEDAVWTNYSYTF	TGCAGCGTTGAAGATGCCGTATGGACTAACTATAGCTACACCTTC	-	-	TRBV29-1	TRBJ1-2
CSAETGSATDTQYF	TGCAGTGCCGAAACAGGGAGTGCCACAGATACGCAGTATTTT	-	-	TRBV20-1	TRBJ2-3
CASKGTSGGKGETQYF	TGTGCCAGTAAGGGGACTAGCGGGGGGAAAGGAGAGACCCAGTACTTC	-	TRBD2	TRBV7-2	TRBJ2-5
CSAERGHEQFF	TGCAGCGCCGAGAGGGGGCATGAGCAGTTCTTC	few	TRBD1	TRBV29-1	TRBJ2-1
CSGERGETQYF	TGCAGCGGTGAGCGGGGTGAGACCCAGTACTTC	once	TRBD2	TRBV29-1	TRBJ2-5
CASRGRAAGDEQFF	TGTGCCAGCAGAGGGCGAGCGGCGGGCGATGAGCAGTTCTTC	many	-	TRBV6-6	TRBJ2-1
CSARDWTSGGHEQYF	TGCAGTGCTAGAGATTGGACTAGCGGGGGTCACGAGCAGTACTTC	-	TRBD2	TRBV20-1	TRBJ2-7
CSARDDRGLYEQYF	TGCAGTGCTAGGGATGACAGGGGGCTATACGAGCAGTACTTC	-	TRBD1	TRBV20-1	TRBJ2-7
CASSLEASHNEQFF	TGTGCCAGCAGTTTAGAGGCTAGCCACAATGAGCAGTTCTTC	-	-	TRBV27	TRBJ2-1
CASMIGGGYGYTF	TGTGCCAGCATGATCGGGGGCGGGTATGGCTACACCTTC	-	-	TRBV28	TRBJ1-2
CASTGQGLQETQYF	TGTGCCAGCACCGGGCAGGGGCTTCAAGAGACCCAGTACTTC	-	-	TRBV11-2	TRBJ2-5
CSAGTGGTYEQYF	TGCAGCGCCGGGACAGGGGGTACCTACGAGCAGTACTTC	many	TRBD1	TRBV29-1	TRBJ2-7
CASSRDSTSTGELFF	TGTGCCAGCAGCCGGGACAGCACGAGCACCGGGGAGCTGTTTTTT	-	TRBD1	TRBV7-2	TRBJ2-2
CSVEEIGDEAFF	TGCAGCGTTGAAGAGATAGGGGATGAAGCTTTCTTT	few	-	TRBV29-1	TRBJ1-1
CASRETGGNDGYTF	TGTGCCAGTAGGGAGACAGGGGGCAACGATGGCTACACCTTC	-	TRBD1	TRBV19	TRBJ1-2
CSASRLRRNEQFF	TGCAGTGCTAGCCGACTAAGGCGCAATGAGCAGTTCTTC	-	-	TRBV20-1	TRBJ2-1
CASSKGGGDEQFF	TGCGCCAGCAGCAAAGGCGGGGGGGATGAGCAGTTCTTC	few	TRBD2	TRBV4-1	TRBJ2-1
CAISGGVNNQPQHF	TGTGCCATCAGTGGCGGGGTTAACAATCAGCCCCAGCATTTT	-	-	TRBV10-3	TRBJ1-5
CASSGLAGVANEQFF	TGCGCCAGCAGCGGTCTAGCGGGGGTGGCCAATGAGCAGTTCTTC	-	TRBD2	TRBV5-1	TRBJ2-1
CASRINYNSPLHF	TGTGCCAGCCGGATCAATTATAATTCACCCCTCCACTTT	-	-	TRBV27	TRBJ1-6
CASSFGASTYNEQFF	TGTGCCAGCAGTTTCGGGGCTAGTACCTACAATGAGCAGTTCTTC	-	-	TRBV12-3/TRBV12-4	TRBJ2-1
CASTPGRGGENIQYF	TGTGCCAGCACCCCTGGGCGGGGGGGCGAAAACATTCAGTACTTC	many	TRBD2	TRBV12-3/TRBV12-4	TRBJ2-4
CASSLVRGDTGELFF	TGTGCCAGCAGCTTAGTTCGGGGGGACACCGGGGAGCTGTTTTTT	-	TRBD2	TRBV7-7	TRBJ2-2
CASALGTGGYEQYF	TGTGCTAGTGCCCTCGGGACAGGGGGCTACGAGCAGTACTTC	few	TRBD1	TRBV12-5	TRBJ2-7